This paragraph reports one TCR beta chain. This CDR3 has 14 amino acids. Between the trimmed V and J ends, which lost 2 bases and 2 bases, there was a span of 7 bases. Germline lookup yields CDR1 MNHNS and CDR2 SASEGT. This specimen comes from a study of blood T cell repertoires in COVID-19. Study details: Acute and convalescent COVID-19 samples came from the United States, Italy and Spain. From T cells, B-cell-depleted T cells, or PBMCs came the material, which was cDNA or gDNA.

In Seattle, patients joined the study during active infection and were tracked longitudinally. Profiling relied on immunoSEQ multiplex PCR, and the TCRdb table lists in-frame clones only, not all of them. The profile shows 220,000 or so clones, 85% to 90% of them singletons. J is TRBJ2-1 and V is TRBV6-1; D not certain. Sequencing was performed on peripheral blood. The TCR comes from a woman in her forties or fifties with COVID-19, enrolled during active disease. DNA for the CDR3: TGTGCCAGCAGTGAATTAAAGCCCTACAATGAGCAGTTCTTC. This gives the protein CASSELKPYNEQFF.